This record covers a single TCR beta chain. The antigen is unknown. CDR1 is SNHLY and CDR2 is FYNNEI in the germline V gene. The CDR3 runs to 18 residues. The germline V and J ends were trimmed by 5 bases and 4 bases, with 26 bases remaining between them. These donors were members of the approximately 110-subject validation cohort, a group separate from the approximately 680-subject first cohort. These data belong to a study of cytomegalovirus exposure and HLA in healthy donors. Study observations and caveats: According to reports, the classifier identified cytomegalovirus status with high specificity and sensitivity. Three chains linked to CMV were shown in vitro to be specific for CMV antigens.

The repertoire was sequenced with immunoSEQ multiplex PCR; TCRdb's copy has only in-frame clones and lacks some. Among hundreds of thousands of clones listed, roughly 87% were seen once. The origin of this receptor is a woman under 30 in good health and CMV-seropositive. V is TRBV2 and J is TRBJ2-5; D is unclear. The sample was PBMCs. The CDR3 reads CASSRPTEVSSLGETQYF. CDR3 nucleotide sequence: TGTGCCAGCAGTAGACCCACCGAGGTTAGCAGCCTGGGAGAGACCCAGTACTTC.